These T cell receptor beta chains were read from a single sample in a study of blood T cell repertoires in COVID-19. Produced via immunoSEQ multiplex PCR; TCRdb's table is partial and in-frame only. The data contain some 50,000 clones, more than 75% of them seen just once; the ten biggest clones take up approximately 3.8%. Sample: peripheral blood. These receptors were obtained from a man aged 50 to 59 with acute or convalescent COVID-19. The CDR3 runs from the conserved cysteine through the conserved F or W. The order of the fields is J gene, clone size, V gene, D gene, CDR3 protein, CDR3 DNA. The D gene is left open where the match is weak. The size entry is marked missing in some rows and otherwise reads once, few, many or a size class.

>TRBJ2-2|-|TRBV4-1|TRBD2
CASSRLLAGGTGELFF
TGCGCCAGCAGCCGGTTGCTAGCGGGAGGCACCGGGGAGCTGTTTTTT
>TRBJ2-1|once|TRBV3-1/TRBV3-2|TRBD2
CASSQELAGEFTYNEQFF
TGTGCCAGCAGCCAAGAACTAGCGGGGGAATTTACATACAATGAGCAGTTCTTC
>TRBJ1-1|-|TRBV2|-
CASSEAGGMGEGAFF
TGTGCCAGCAGTGAAGCAGGGGGGATGGGGGAGGGAGCTTTCTTT
>TRBJ1-5|-|TRBV19|-
CASSDKADQPQHF
TGTGCCAGTTCCGACAAGGCCGATCAGCCCCAGCATTTT
>TRBJ1-2|-|TRBV6-2/TRBV6-3|-
CASSISSRGYTF
TGTGCCAGCAGTATTTCGTCTCGGGGCTACACCTTC
>TRBJ1-4|-|TRBV6-5|-
CASSQTGWDEKLFF
TGTGCCAGCAGCCAAACAGGGTGGGATGAAAAACTGTTTTTT
>TRBJ2-1|-|TRBV5-8|TRBD1
CASSGQGDEQFF
TGTGCCAGCAGCGGACAGGGCGATGAGCAGTTCTTC
>TRBJ1-2|-|TRBV4-2|-
CASSQEQGLSGYTF
TGTGCCAGCAGCCAAGAACAGGGTCTGTCTGGCTACACCTTC
>TRBJ2-1|-|TRBV5-1|-
CASSLGGHEQFF
TGCGCCAGCAGCTTGGGGGGGCATGAGCAGTTCTTC
>TRBJ2-1|-|TRBV7-8|-
CASSIFRASSYNEQFF
TGTGCCAGCAGCATATTCAGGGCTAGCTCCTACAATGAGCAGTTCTTC
>TRBJ1-6|-|TRBV19|-
CASSIVGSSYNSPLHF
TGTGCCAGTAGTATAGTGGGCAGCTCCTATAATTCACCCCTCCACTTT
>TRBJ1-1|-|TRBV7-2|-
CASSLSGGRYTEAFF
TGTGCCAGCAGCTTAAGCGGGGGAAGGTACACTGAAGCTTTCTTT
>TRBJ1-3|medium-sized|TRBV4-1|TRBD1
CASSQDRNRGLGGNTIYF
TGCGCCAGCAGCCAAGATCGGAACAGGGGGCTAGGAGGAAACACCATATATTTT